The clone carrying this T cell receptor (beta chain) has a handful of counts. Its antigen is not known. V was shortened by 5 bases and J by 2 bases, with 19 bases between the two germline ends. Germline V gives CDR1 DFQATT, CDR2 SNEGSKA (reference sequence). This CDR3 comprises 15 residues. The data originate from a study of regulatory T cells in long-lasting Graves disease. Findings and caveats of the study: Persistent disease exhibited a predilection for TRBV28, TRBJ1-2 and TRBJ2-5. A greater number of public clonotypes (under 3,000) was shared by persistent patients than by new patients (around 1,000). The TCR repertoire of persistent Graves' patients was less diverse than that of newly diagnosed ones.

Documented time point: persistent/refractory GD, antithyroid drugs over 5 years with positive TRAb. Isolated PBMC RNA provided the starting material for the TCR library. Building of the TCR beta libraries involved iRepertoire HTBI primers and Arm-PCR of CDR3 regions. Original processing notes: Identification yielded some 60 TRBV and roughly 14 TRBJ segments across samples. TCRdb ran MiXCR on the multiplex PCR reads and lists one entry per CDR3 protein. The V and J calls, along with clone size, are taken from TCRdb and not from the paper's own processing. In the table there are approximately 350,000 distinct CDR3 sequences, approximately 25% of which are singletons.

The TCR originated in a middle-aged woman with Graves disease. The chain is built from TRBV20-1 and TRBJ2-7; TRBD2 might be the D (5 bases). The sequenced sample was peripheral blood mononuclear cells (PBMCs), obtained when the disease was refractory, from a patient treated with antithyroid drugs. CDR3 nucleotides: TGCAGTGCTCCCCATGATGGAGGACCGACCTACGAGCAGTACTTC. Its protein product is CSAPHDGGPTYEQYF.